This is a list of T cell receptor beta chains from one sample in a study of Graves' ophthalmopathy and Graves' hyperthyroidism. TCRdb independently ran MiXCR on the multiplex PCR reads; one entry per CDR3 protein. The sample lists about 740,000 distinct CDR3 sequences, 35% to 50% occurring once. Material: peripheral blood. The receptors originated from an adult man with Graves' ophthalmopathy. Both conserved end residues are part of each CDR3. A D gene is named only where the DNA matches it firmly. Not every row has a clone size; where given, it reads once, few, many or a size class.

TRBV25-1	NA	once	TRBJ1-3	CASSEYAPGGCRNTIYF	TGTGCCAGCAGTGAGTATGCCCCGGGAGGGTGTAGGAACACCATATATTTT
TRBV25-1	TRBD2	NA	TRBJ2-5	CASSQEGSGGRETQYF	TGTGCCAGCAGCCAAGAAGGTAGCGGGGGGAGAGAGACCCAGTACTTC
TRBV7-9	NA	few	TRBJ2-2	CASSQQTGSTGELFF	TGTGCCAGCAGCCAACAAACAGGGTCTACCGGGGAGCTGTTTTTT
TRBV10-3	TRBD1	many	TRBJ2-7	CAISTGGRGVQYF	TGTGCCATCAGTACAGGGGGGCGAGGGGTGCAGTACTTC
TRBV6-2/TRBV6-3	TRBD2	many	TRBJ2-5	CASKSGSETQYF	TGTGCCAGCAAAAGCGGGAGCGAGACCCAGTACTTC
TRBV24-1	NA	few	TRBJ2-5	CATSDPPQETQYF	TGTGCCACCAGTGACCCGCCCCAAGAGACCCAGTACTTC
TRBV2	NA	many	TRBJ2-7	CASTYDGSSSYEQYF	TGTGCCAGCACATATGACGGTAGCTCATCCTACGAGCAGTACTTC
TRBV7-2	TRBD1	many	TRBJ2-7	CASSWGQFYEQYF	TGTGCCAGCAGCTGGGGACAGTTCTACGAGCAGTACTTC
TRBV14	NA	NA	TRBJ1-1	CASSQNRANTEAFF	TGTGCCAGCAGCCAAAACAGGGCTAACACTGAAGCTTTCTTT
TRBV20-1	NA	NA	TRBJ1-6	CSAQSSSYNSPLHF	TGCAGTGCTCAGTCGAGCTCCTATAATTCACCCCTCCACTTT
TRBV2	NA	many	TRBJ1-2	CASSERLAGTF	TGTGCCAGCAGTGAACGGCTCGCGGGCACCTTC
TRBV25-1	NA	NA	TRBJ2-2	CASSIAGTNTGELFF	TGTGCCAGTAGTATAGCCGGGACGAACACCGGGGAGCTGTTTTTT
TRBV6-1	NA	NA	TRBJ2-5	CASSVMGGHTQETQYF	TGTGCCAGCAGTGTGATGGGTGGACACACACAAGAGACCCAGTACTTC
TRBV10-3	NA	few	TRBJ1-6	CAIRGTLGNNSPLHF	TGTGCCATCAGGGGGACTTTGGGGAATAATTCACCCCTCCACTTT
TRBV14	NA	few	TRBJ2-5	CASSPIRRETQYF	TGTGCCAGCTCACCAATCCGGCGGGAGACCCAGTACTTC
TRBV7-8	TRBD1	many	TRBJ2-7	CASTGGTGNYEQYF	TGTGCCAGCACCGGGGGGACAGGGAACTACGAGCAGTACTTC
TRBV5-6	TRBD1	few	TRBJ1-1	CASSSRTGGGNTEAFF	TGTGCCAGCTCATCGAGGACAGGGGGCGGTAACACTGAAGCTTTCTTT
TRBV20-1	NA	NA	TRBJ1-5	CSARIGRANEQPQHF	TGCAGTGCTAGAATCGGGAGGGCCAACGAGCAGCCCCAGCATTTT
TRBV15	NA	many	TRBJ1-2	CATSSKTETNYGYTF	TGTGCCACCAGCAGTAAGACAGAGACCAACTATGGCTACACCTTC
TRBV19	NA	many	TRBJ1-1	CASSIEAGFTEAFF	TGTGCCAGTAGTATTGAGGCAGGGTTCACTGAAGCTTTCTTT
TRBV18	NA	NA	TRBJ2-7	CASSPDRFHEQYF	TGTGCCAGCTCACCAGACAGGTTCCACGAGCAGTACTTC
TRBV25-1	TRBD1	NA	TRBJ2-2	CASSSDRGRGTGELFF	TGTGCCAGTAGTAGCGACAGGGGGCGCGGCACCGGGGAGCTGTTTTTT
TRBV24-1	NA	many	TRBJ1-6	CATSDSGWNSPLHF	TGTGCCACCAGTGATTCTGGGTGGAATTCACCCCTCCACTTT
TRBV10-3	NA	NA	TRBJ2-5	CAISQRQEETQYF	TGTGCCATCAGTCAAAGACAGGAAGAGACCCAGTACTTC
TRBV19	NA	NA	TRBJ1-1	CASSIGGGVAEAFF	TGTGCCAGTAGTATTGGTGGGGGAGTCGCTGAAGCTTTCTTT
TRBV7-9	NA	NA	TRBJ2-7	CASRSNLAGAYEQYF	TGTGCCAGCAGGAGTAATCTGGCAGGAGCCTACGAGCAGTACTTC
TRBV7-9	NA	NA	TRBJ1-1	CASSQDFGRLNTEAFF	TGTGCCAGCAGCCAAGATTTCGGGCGGCTGAACACTGAAGCTTTCTTT
TRBV2	NA	few	TRBJ1-1	CATCRGGNTEAFF	TGTGCCACCTGCCGAGGGGGGAACACTGAAGCTTTCTTT
TRBV7-3	NA	NA	TRBJ2-6	CASSQGPGANVLTF	TGTGCCAGCAGCCAGGGACCCGGGGCCAACGTCCTGACTTTC
TRBV4-2	TRBD2	NA	TRBJ2-5	CASSQRAAGTIQETQYF	TGTGCCAGCAGCCAAAGGGCAGCCGGGACTATCCAAGAGACCCAGTACTTC
TRBV5-6	NA	NA	TRBJ1-6	CASSPRGTSPGSPLHF	TGTGCCAGCAGCCCAAGAGGGACTTCCCCAGGTTCACCCCTCCACTTT
TRBV25-1	NA	NA	TRBJ1-3	CASSERGGTDTIYF	TGTGCCAGCAGTGAACGGGGAGGGACGGACACCATATATTTT
TRBV20-1	TRBD1	NA	TRBJ2-7	CSASGTGAGGHEQYF	TGCAGTGCTAGCGGTACAGGGGCAGGGGGCCACGAGCAGTACTTC
TRBV12-3/TRBV12-4	TRBD1	few	TRBJ2-7	CASTSDRAFSANQYF	TGTGCCAGCACGTCCGACAGGGCCTTTTCCGCGAATCAGTACTTC